The next 5 T cell receptor beta chains were all read from a single sample in a study of CD8+CD57+ T cells in acquired aplastic anemia. Both TCR beta VDJ combination and CDR3 sequence profiling were carried out. Genomic DNA was the template for this profiling. Each CDR3 protein gets one entry after TCRdb re-called the reads with MiXCR. The sample lists about 190,000 distinct CDR3 sequences; around half were seen once. Patients picked for sequencing had shown CD8+CD57+ cell expansion detected by flow cytometry. The sequencing input was sorted CD4+, CD8+, or CD8+CD57+ T cells (not recorded which) from PBMCs. These receptors came from a human donor with aplastic anemia.

This clonotype occurred many times. This sequence joins TRBV4-1 and TRBJ2-7; 10 bases align to TRBD1. The CDR3 length is 14 residues. Trimming cost V 2 bases and J 7 bases; bases outside gene matches: 5. CDR1 is MGHRA, CDR2 YSYEKL, per germline. The CDR3, as DNA: TGCGCCAGCAGCCAAAGAGACAGGGGGCAAGAGCAGTACTTC. Its protein is CASSQRDRGQEQYF.

This clonotype was recorded at least ten times. V is TRBV19 and J is TRBJ1-1; TRBD1 agrees at 8 bases. The germline V gene has CDR1 LNHDA and CDR2 SQIVND (reference sequence). V was clipped by 6 bases and J by 11 bases; unmatched bases: 11. This CDR3 spans 13 amino acids. CDR3 amino acids: CASRLTGAGRAFF. The CDR3 nucleotides read TGTGCCAGTAGACTGACAGGGGCTGGGAGGGCTTTCTTT.

This clonotype occurred many times. The chain couples TRBV9 to TRBJ2-5, with 10 positions matching TRBD2. After removal of 3 bases from V and 5 bases from J, the junction contained 10 bases not matched to a gene. The length of the CDR3 is 16 residues. CDR1 SGDLS and CDR2 YYNGEE come from the germline V gene. The CDR3 here is CASSGGAYSGRETQYF. In nucleotides, the CDR3 is TGTGCCAGCAGCGGAGGGGCGTATAGCGGGAGGGAGACCCAGTACTTC.

The genes are TRBV4-2 and TRBJ2-1; the D gene is possibly TRBD2 (6 bases). The CDR3 is made up of 15 amino acids. The V gene's germline CDR1 is LGHNA and CDR2 YNFKEQ. Trimming cost V 4 bases and J 6 bases, with 16 bases left between them. As DNA, the CDR3 is TGTGCCAGCAGCCTCTCAGCGGGCTCCCTCAATGAGCAGTTCTTC. It is translated as CASSLSAGSLNEQFF.

This rearrangement joins TRBV7-6 to TRBJ2-3; D not resolved. Deletions cut 1 base from V and 5 bases from J, with 7 bases between. CDR3 length equals 13 residues. The germline V gene has CDR1 SGHVS and CDR2 FNYEAQ. The CDR3 reads CASSLGKGDTQYF. CDR3 coding DNA: TGTGCCAGCAGCTTAGGCAAAGGAGATACGCAGTATTTT.